This T cell receptor (beta chain) was identified during a study of OX40 agonist ivuxolimab in advanced cancers. Study as a whole: Patients received ivuxolimab, an intravenous treatment, every 2 weeks at 0.01 to 10 mg/kg.

A note on this clone: Its specificity is unknown.

Here immunoSEQ multiplex PCR was the method, and the copy in TCRdb shows in-frame clones only, minus some. The sample has roughly 80,000 clones, 80% to 90% seen once. V was cut by 4 bases and J by 4 bases, with 13 bases left in between. The CDR3 loop spans 15 amino acids. Germline CDR1 MGHRA, CDR2 YSYEKL. Prior autoimmune disease or systemic immunosuppression barred patients. Broader study findings: At doses 0.1 to 3.0 mg/kg, CD4+ and CD8+ clones expanded.

Sequencing used CD4+ or CD8+ T cells sorted from blood, obtained in a trial of the OX40 agonist ivuxolimab. V is TRBV4-1 and J is TRBJ2-2; D is possibly TRBD2 (6 bases). This receptor was taken from an adult with an advanced solid tumor such as melanoma, head and neck, liver or kidney cancer. The CDR3 DNA reads as TGCGCCAGCAGCCCGGAAACTAGCATCACCGGGGAGCTGTTTTTT. Translated, it gives CASSPETSITGELFF.